One TCR beta chain is described in this entry. This record belongs to a study of blood T cell repertoires in COVID-19. Study summary: Both acute and convalescent COVID-19 samples were obtained from the United States, Italy and Spain.

Germline CDR1 and CDR2: MDHEN and SYDVKM. V lost 8 bases, J lost 10 bases, and 26 bases lay in between. The CDR3 is 15 residues long. Original processing methods: Amplification of reference gene primers was used by the study to estimate nucleated cell counts. Only in-frame clones appear in the TCRdb table, and some are missing; sequencing was by immunoSEQ multiplex PCR. The D gene and trimming were derived from the DNA, and the V and J assignments and clone size from that table. The sample has roughly 140,000 clones; 75% to 90% are singletons. This rearrangement joins TRBV28 to TRBJ1-1; weak D call: TRBD1 (5 bases). Material for sequencing was peripheral blood. This TCR derives from a woman aged 35 to 49 with acute or convalescent COVID-19. CDR3 in DNA: TGTGCCAGCGCCATACTCTCAGGGAGGTCTGTTGTAGCTTTCTTT. Translating gives CASAILSGRSVVAFF.